Sequencing of this T cell receptor (beta chain) was carried out in a study of T cell clonality in common variable immunodeficiency. Study outcomes and limitations: Fewer deletions and N-nucleotide insertions were reportedly seen in common variable immunodeficiency TCR beta sequences.

Per the germline V gene, CDR1 is SGHRS and CDR2 is YFSETQ. With 3 bases clipped from V and 7 bases from J, the junction kept 9 bases outside the gene matches. The CDR3 contains 16 residues. Points on this clone: What it recognizes is unknown. With the read ending 3 residues before the CDR3 end, the germline J gene is used to fill in that end.

Sequenced by immunoSEQ multiplex PCR; TCRdb stores in-frame clones only, minus some. The sample has about 15,000 clones. This receptor was identified in a human donor with common variable immunodeficiency. The sample taken for sequencing was peripheral blood mononuclear cells. The rearrangement joins TRBV5-1 to TRBJ1-6; 8 bases are a match to TRBD1. The CDR3 protein is CASSSGQDTGNSPLHF. The sequenced CDR3 bases are TGCGCCAGCAGCTCGGGACAGGACACGGGGAATTCACCC.